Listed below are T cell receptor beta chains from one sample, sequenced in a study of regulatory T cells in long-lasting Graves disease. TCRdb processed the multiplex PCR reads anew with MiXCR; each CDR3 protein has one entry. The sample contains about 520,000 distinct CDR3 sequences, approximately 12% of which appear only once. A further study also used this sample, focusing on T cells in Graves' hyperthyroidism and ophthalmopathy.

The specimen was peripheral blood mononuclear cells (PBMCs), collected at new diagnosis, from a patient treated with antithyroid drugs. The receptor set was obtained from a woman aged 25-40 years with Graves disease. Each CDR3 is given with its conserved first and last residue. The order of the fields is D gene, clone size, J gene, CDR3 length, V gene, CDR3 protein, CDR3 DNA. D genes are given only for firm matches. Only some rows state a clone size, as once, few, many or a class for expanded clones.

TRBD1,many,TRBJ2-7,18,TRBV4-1,CASSLYLPGQGARYEQYF,TGCGCCAGCAGCCTTTACCTTCCGGGACAGGGGGCGCGGTACGAGCAGTACTTC
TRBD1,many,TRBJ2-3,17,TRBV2,CASSFTGTGLRADTQYF,TGTGCCAGCAGTTTCACCGGGACAGGGCTCCGCGCAGATACGCAGTATTTT
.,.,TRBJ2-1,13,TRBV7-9,CASSPTPGNEQFF,TGTGCCAGCAGCCCGACCCCGGGCAATGAGCAGTTCTTC
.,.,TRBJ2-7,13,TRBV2,CAGSVMTSYEQYF,TGTGCCGGCAGTGTAATGACGTCCTACGAGCAGTACTTC
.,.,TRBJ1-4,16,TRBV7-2,CASSLRGGAINEKLFF,TGTGCCAGCAGCCTAAGGGGGGGGGCCATTAATGAAAAACTGTTTTTT
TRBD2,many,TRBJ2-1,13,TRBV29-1,CSVRLAGGDEQFF,TGCAGCGTTCGACTAGCGGGAGGCGATGAGCAGTTCTTC
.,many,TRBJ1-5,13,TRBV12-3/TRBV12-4,CASSPQENQPQHF,TGTGCCAGCAGTCCTCAGGAAAATCAGCCCCAGCATTTT
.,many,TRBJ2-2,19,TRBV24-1,CATSGMAKAGTSLAGELFF,TGTGCCACCAGTGGAATGGCGAAGGCGGGTACTAGTCTGGCCGGGGAGCTGTTTTTT
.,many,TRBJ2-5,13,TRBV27,CASSLSLRETQYF,TGTGCCAGCAGTTTATCGCTCCGCGAGACCCAGTACTTC
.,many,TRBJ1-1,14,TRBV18,CASSPRAENTEAFF,TGTGCCAGCTCACCAAGGGCGGAGAACACTGAAGCTTTCTTT
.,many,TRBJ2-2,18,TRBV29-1,CSVASDLAKFGDTGELFF,TGCAGCGTTGCAAGCGATCTAGCGAAGTTTGGGGACACCGGGGAGCTGTTTTTT
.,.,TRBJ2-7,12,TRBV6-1,CASRDKIYEQYF,TGTGCCAGCAGGGACAAGATCTACGAGCAGTACTTC
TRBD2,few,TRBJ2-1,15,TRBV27,CASSPLAGRGDEQFF,TGTGCCAGCAGCCCTCTAGCGGGGAGGGGCGATGAGCAGTTCTTC
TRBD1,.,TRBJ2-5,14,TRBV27,CASSLQGDGKTQYF,TGTGCCAGCAGTTTGCAGGGGGATGGGAAGACCCAGTACTTC
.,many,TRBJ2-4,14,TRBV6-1,CASSEAVAKNIQYF,TGTGCCAGCAGTGAAGCGGTAGCCAAAAACATTCAGTACTTC
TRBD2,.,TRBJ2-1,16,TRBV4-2,CASSQGLAGINNEQFF,TGTGCCAGCAGCCAAGGTCTAGCGGGAATCAACAATGAGCAGTTCTTC
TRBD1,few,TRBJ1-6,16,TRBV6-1,CASRIDRERVGSPLHF,TGTGCCAGCAGAATCGACAGGGAAAGAGTGGGATCACCCCTCCACTTT
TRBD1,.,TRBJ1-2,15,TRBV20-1,CSARVPGQGARGYTF,TGCAGTGCTAGAGTCCCGGGACAGGGGGCGCGAGGCTACACCTTC
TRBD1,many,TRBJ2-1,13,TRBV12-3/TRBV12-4,CASSPDRVHEQFF,TGTGCCAGCAGCCCTGACAGGGTCCATGAGCAGTTCTTC
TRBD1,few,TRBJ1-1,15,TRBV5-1,CASSLAGTGAYEAFF,TGCGCCAGCAGCTTGGCCGGGACAGGGGCCTATGAAGCTTTCTTT
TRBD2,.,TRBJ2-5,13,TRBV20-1,CSAELAGVTTQYF,TGCAGTGCGGAACTAGCGGGAGTGACGACCCAGTACTTC
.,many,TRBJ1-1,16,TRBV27,CASRPGWDLRNTEAFF,TGTGCCAGCAGGCCGGGGTGGGACTTGAGGAACACTGAAGCTTTCTTT
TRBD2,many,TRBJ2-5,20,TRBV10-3,CAIPTNQTSLAGIEEETQYF,TGTGCCATCCCCACAAACCAAACCTCCCTAGCGGGCATTGAGGAAGAGACCCAGTACTTC
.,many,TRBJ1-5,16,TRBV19,CASSIAPVLSNQPQHF,TGTGCCAGTAGTATAGCCCCAGTTTTAAGCAATCAGCCCCAGCATTTT
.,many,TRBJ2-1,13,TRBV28,CASSLLGFREQFF,TGTGCCAGCAGTTTACTCGGCTTTCGGGAGCAGTTCTTC
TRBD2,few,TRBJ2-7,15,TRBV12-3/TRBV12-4,CASSPGLAEAYEQYF,TGTGCCAGCAGTCCCGGACTAGCGGAAGCCTACGAGCAGTACTTC
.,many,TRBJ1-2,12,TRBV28,CASSLRDRGYTF,TGTGCCAGCAGCCTACGTGACCGGGGCTACACCTTC
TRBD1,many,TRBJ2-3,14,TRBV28,CASISGQGPDTQYF,TGTGCCAGCATATCTGGACAGGGCCCAGATACGCAGTATTTT
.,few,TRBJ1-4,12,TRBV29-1,CSVSTYGEKLFF,TGCAGCGTCTCCACCTACGGAGAAAAACTGTTTTTT
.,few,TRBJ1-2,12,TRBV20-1,CSARDPAGICAF,TGCAGTGCTAGAGATCCCGCAGGGATCTGCGCCTTC
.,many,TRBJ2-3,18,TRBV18,CASSPPRGRAPSTDTQYF,TGTGCCAGCTCACCACCGAGGGGGAGAGCGCCTAGCACAGATACGCAGTATTTT
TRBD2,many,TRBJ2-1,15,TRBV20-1,CSARGAGVKWNEQFF,TGCAGTGCTAGAGGAGCGGGAGTAAAGTGGAATGAGCAGTTCTTC
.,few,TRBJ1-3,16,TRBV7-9,CASSLALGAVGNTIYF,TGTGCCAGCAGCTTGGCTTTGGGGGCGGTAGGAAACACCATATATTTT
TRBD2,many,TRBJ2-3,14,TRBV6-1,CATRRLAVTDTQYF,TGTGCCACCCGCCGGCTAGCGGTCACAGATACGCAGTATTTT
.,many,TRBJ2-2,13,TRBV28,CASSFQNTGELLF,TGTGCCAGCAGTTTTCAGAACACCGGGGAGCTGCTTTTT
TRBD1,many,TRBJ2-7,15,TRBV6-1,CASSDRWTGGSEQYF,TGTGCCAGCAGTGACAGATGGACAGGGGGCTCCGAGCAGTACTTC
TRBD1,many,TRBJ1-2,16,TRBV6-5,CASSYAYRGRDYGYTF,TGTGCCAGCAGTTACGCCTACAGGGGGCGCGACTATGGCTACACCTTC
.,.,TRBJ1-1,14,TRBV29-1,CSVDTRGVNTEAFF,TGCAGCGTGGATACCAGGGGTGTGAACACTGAAGCTTTCTTT
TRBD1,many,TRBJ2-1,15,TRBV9,CASSAPPDRGHEQFF,TGTGCCAGCAGCGCCCCTCCTGACAGGGGGCATGAGCAGTTCTTC
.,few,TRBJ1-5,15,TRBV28,CASSSPGGTYQPQHF,TGTGCCAGCAGTTCCCCCGGGGGGACTTATCAGCCCCAGCATTTT
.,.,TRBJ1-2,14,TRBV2,CARSVGRANYGYTF,TGTGCCAGGTCCGTGGGCAGGGCTAACTATGGCTACACCTTC
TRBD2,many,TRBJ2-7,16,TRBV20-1,CSAIRGGAVAGNEQYF,TGCAGTGCTATCCGAGGGGGGGCGGTAGCGGGAAACGAGCAGTACTTC
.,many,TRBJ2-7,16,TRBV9,CASSTEGGGSSYEQYF,TGTGCCAGCAGCACCGAGGGGGGTGGTAGCTCCTACGAGCAGTACTTC
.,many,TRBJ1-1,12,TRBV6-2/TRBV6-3,CASRPWDTEAFF,TGTGCCAGCAGGCCATGGGACACTGAAGCTTTCTTT
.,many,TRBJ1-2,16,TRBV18,CASSPIQRKTAVGYTF,TGTGCCAGCTCACCGATACAACGCAAGACCGCCGTTGGCTACACCTTC
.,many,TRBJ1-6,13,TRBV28,CGTTYSFRSPLHF,TGTGGAACCACCTACAGCTTTCGATCACCCCTCCACTTT